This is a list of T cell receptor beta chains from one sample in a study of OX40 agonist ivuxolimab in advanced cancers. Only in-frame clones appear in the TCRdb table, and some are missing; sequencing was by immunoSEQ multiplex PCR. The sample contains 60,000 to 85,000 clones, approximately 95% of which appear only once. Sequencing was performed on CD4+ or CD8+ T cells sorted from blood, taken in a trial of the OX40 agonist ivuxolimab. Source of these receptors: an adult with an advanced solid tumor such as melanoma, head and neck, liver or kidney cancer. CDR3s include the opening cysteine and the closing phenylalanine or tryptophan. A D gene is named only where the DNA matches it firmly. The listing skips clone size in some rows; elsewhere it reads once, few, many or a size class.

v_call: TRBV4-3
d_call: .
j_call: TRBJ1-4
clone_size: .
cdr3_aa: CASSQDTGSSEKLFF
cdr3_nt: TGCGCCAGCAGCCAAGACACGGGGTCCAGTGAAAAACTGTTTTTT

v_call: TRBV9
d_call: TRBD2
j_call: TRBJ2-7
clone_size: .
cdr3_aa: CASSVGTSGNEQYF
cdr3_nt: TGTGCCAGCAGCGTAGGGACTAGCGGGAACGAGCAGTACTTC

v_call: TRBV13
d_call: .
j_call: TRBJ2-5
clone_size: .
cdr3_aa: CASSAPQETQYF
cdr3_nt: TGTGCCAGCAGCGCCCCCCAAGAGACCCAGTACTTC

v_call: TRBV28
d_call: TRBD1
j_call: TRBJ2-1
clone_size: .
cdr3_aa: CASSFPLAEGAREQFF
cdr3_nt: TGTGCCAGCAGTTTCCCATTGGCCGAGGGGGCGAGGGAGCAGTTCTTC

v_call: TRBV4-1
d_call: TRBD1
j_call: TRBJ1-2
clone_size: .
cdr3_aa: CASSQPGQGGSYGYTF
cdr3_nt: TGCGCCAGCAGCCAGCCCGGACAGGGGGGATCGTATGGCTACACCTTC

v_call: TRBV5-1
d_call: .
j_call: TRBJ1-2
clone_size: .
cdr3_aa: CASSARGEDYGYTF
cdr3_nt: TGCGCCAGCAGCGCTAGGGGGGAGGACTATGGCTACACCTTC

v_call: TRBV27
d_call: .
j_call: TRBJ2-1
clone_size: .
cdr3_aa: CASSLDSYNEQFF
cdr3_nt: TGTGCCAGCAGTTTGGACTCCTACAATGAGCAGTTCTTC

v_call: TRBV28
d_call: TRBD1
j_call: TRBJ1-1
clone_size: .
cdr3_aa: CASSSNRGRTEAFF
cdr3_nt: TGTGCCAGCAGTTCCAACAGGGGGAGGACTGAAGCTTTCTTT

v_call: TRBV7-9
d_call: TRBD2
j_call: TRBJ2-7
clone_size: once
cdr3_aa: CASMSLGAGGDPYEQYF
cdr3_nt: TGTGCCAGCATGTCCTTAGGGGCGGGAGGGGACCCCTACGAGCAGTACTTC

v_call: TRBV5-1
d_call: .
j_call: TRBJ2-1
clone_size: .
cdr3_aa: CASSPGAGERNEQFF
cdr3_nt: TGCGCCAGCAGCCCCGGGGCAGGGGAAAGGAATGAGCAGTTCTTC

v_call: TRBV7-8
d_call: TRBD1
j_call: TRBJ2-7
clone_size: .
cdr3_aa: CASSLEIRDSPYEQYF
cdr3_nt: TGTGCCAGCAGCTTAGAGATCCGGGACAGTCCCTACGAGCAGTACTTC

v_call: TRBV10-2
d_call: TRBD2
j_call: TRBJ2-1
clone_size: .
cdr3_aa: CASSSGLAGVHEQFF
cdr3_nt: TGCGCCAGCAGCTCCGGACTAGCGGGAGTGCATGAGCAGTTCTTC

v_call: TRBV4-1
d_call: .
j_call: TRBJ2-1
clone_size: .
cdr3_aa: CASSLANEQFF
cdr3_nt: TGCGCCAGCAGCCTAGCGAATGAGCAGTTCTTC

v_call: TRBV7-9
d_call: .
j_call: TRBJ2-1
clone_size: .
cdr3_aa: CASRPLAASSYNEQFF
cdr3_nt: TGTGCCAGCAGACCGTTAGCCGCCTCGTCCTACAATGAGCAGTTCTTC

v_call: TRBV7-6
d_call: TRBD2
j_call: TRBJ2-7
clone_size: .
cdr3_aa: CASSLGPGLAGLSYEQYF
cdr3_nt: TGTGCCAGCAGCTTAGGGCCGGGACTAGCGGGGTTATCCTACGAGCAGTACTTC

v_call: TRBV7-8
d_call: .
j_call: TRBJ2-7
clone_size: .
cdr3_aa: CASSLLVVSLDEQYF
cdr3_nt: TGTGCCAGCAGCTTACTGGTAGTTTCGTTAGACGAGCAGTACTTC

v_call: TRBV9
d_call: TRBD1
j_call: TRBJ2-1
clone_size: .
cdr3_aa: CASSVGGTGNEQFF
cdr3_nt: TGTGCCAGCAGCGTGGGCGGGACAGGGAATGAGCAGTTCTTC

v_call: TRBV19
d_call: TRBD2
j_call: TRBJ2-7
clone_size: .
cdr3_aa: CASSETSGRIDEQYF
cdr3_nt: TGTGCCAGTAGCGAGACTAGCGGGAGGATCGACGAGCAGTACTTC

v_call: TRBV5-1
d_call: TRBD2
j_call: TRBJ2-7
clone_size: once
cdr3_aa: CASSLRLAGGPLDEQYF
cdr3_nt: TGCGCCAGCAGCCTAAGACTAGCGGGGGGGCCGTTAGACGAGCAGTACTTC

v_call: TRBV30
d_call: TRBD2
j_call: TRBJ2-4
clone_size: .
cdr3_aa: CAWAPTTSGRRDIQYF
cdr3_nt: TGTGCCTGGGCCCCCACGACTAGCGGGAGACGTGACATTCAGTACTTC

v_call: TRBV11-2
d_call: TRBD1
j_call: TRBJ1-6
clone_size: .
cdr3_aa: CASSLGQGWDSPLHF
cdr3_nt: TGTGCCAGCAGCTTAGGACAGGGGTGGGATTCACCCCTCCACTTT

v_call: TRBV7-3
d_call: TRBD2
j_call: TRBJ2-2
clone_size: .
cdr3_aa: CASSLSGRRNTGELFF
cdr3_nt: TGTGCCAGCAGCTTGAGCGGGAGGCGGAACACCGGGGAGCTGTTTTTT

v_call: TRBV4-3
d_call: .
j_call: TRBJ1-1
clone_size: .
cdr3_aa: CASSQEIGNTEAFF
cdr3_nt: TGCGCCAGCAGCCAAGAAATTGGTAACACTGAAGCTTTCTTT

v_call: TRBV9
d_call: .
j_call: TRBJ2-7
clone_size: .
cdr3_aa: CASSVFDREQYF
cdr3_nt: TGTGCCAGCAGCGTATTTGACAGGGAGCAGTACTTC

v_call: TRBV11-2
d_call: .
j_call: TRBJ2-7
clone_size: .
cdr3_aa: CASSPGVNEQYF
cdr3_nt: TGTGCCAGCAGCCCAGGGGTAAACGAGCAGTACTTC

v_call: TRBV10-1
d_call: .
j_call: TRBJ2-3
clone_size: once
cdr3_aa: CASSESGEGGIYTDTQYF
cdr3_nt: TGCGCCAGCAGTGAGTCTGGGGAGGGGGGGATTTACACAGATACGCAGTATTTT

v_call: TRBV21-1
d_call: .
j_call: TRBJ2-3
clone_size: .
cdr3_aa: CASSKVGFGTSRRTDTQYF
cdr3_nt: .

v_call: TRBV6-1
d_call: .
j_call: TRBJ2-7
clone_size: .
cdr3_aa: CASSFPSYEQYF
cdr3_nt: TGTGCCAGCAGTTTCCCTTCCTACGAGCAGTACTTC

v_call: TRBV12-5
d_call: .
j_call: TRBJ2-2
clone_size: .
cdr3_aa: CASGLGTGELFF
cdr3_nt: TGTGCTAGTGGTTTGGGCACCGGGGAGCTGTTTTTT

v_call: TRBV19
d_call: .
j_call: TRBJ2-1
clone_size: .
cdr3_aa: CASSTAAYNEQFF
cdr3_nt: TGTGCCAGTAGTACTGCAGCTTACAATGAGCAGTTCTTC

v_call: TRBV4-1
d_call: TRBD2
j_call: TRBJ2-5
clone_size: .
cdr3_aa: CASSQETGTKETQYF
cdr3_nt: TGCGCCAGCAGCCAAGAGACCGGGACTAAAGAGACCCAGTACTTC

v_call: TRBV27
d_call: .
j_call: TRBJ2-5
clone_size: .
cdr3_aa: CASSGDAQETQYF
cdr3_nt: TGTGCCAGCAGTGGGGACGCCCAAGAGACCCAGTACTTC

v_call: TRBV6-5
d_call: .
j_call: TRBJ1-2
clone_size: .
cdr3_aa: CASSYSSANYGYTF
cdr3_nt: TGTGCCAGCAGTTACTCGAGCGCTAACTATGGCTACACCTTC

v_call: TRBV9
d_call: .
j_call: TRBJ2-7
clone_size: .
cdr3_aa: CASSEAGSPYYEQYF
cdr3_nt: TGTGCCAGCAGCGAGGCGGGTAGTCCGTACTACGAGCAGTACTTC

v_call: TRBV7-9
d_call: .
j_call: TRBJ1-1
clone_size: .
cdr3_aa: CASSLPGEAFF
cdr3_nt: TGTGCCAGCAGCTTGCCGGGTGAAGCTTTCTTT

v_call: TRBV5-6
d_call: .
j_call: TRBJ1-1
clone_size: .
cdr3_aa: CASSSPSRDYTEAFF
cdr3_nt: TGTGCCAGCAGCTCCCCCTCACGGGACTACACTGAAGCTTTCTTT

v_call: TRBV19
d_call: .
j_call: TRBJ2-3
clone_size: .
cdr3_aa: CASSLPYTDTQYF
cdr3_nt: TGTGCCAGTAGTCTCCCCTACACAGATACGCAGTATTTT

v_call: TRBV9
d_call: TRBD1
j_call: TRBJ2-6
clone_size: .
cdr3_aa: CASSLPRQGGTGANVLTF
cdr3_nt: TGTGCCAGCAGCTTACCTCGACAGGGGGGAACTGGGGCCAACGTCCTGACTTTC

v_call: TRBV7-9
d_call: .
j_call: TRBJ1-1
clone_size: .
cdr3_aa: CASNLNTEAFF
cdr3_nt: TGTGCCAGCAACCTTAACACTGAAGCTTTCTTT

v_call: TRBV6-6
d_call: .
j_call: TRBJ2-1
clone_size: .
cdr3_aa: CASSYAGSNEQFF
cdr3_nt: TGTGCCAGCAGTTACGCCGGGAGCAATGAGCAGTTCTTC

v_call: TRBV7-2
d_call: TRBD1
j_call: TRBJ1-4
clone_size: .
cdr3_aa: CASSLSGGTAPNEKLFF
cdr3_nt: TGTGCCAGCAGCTTATCTGGAGGGACAGCGCCTAATGAAAAACTGTTTTTT

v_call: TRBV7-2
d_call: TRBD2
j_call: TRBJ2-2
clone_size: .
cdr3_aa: CASSSPGAGGVTGELFF
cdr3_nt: TGTGCCAGCAGCTCACCCGGGGCGGGGGGGGTCACCGGGGAGCTGTTTTTT